This TCR beta chain appears in the sequencing data of a study of beta chain features in type 1 diabetes. TCRB transcripts that were expressed got sequenced, as all of the isolated RNA had been reverse transcribed. TCRdb keeps only in-frame clones here, not all; method: immunoSEQ multiplex PCR. This table holds roughly 150,000 clones, about 7.8% found once. The CDR3 length is 15 residues. J gave up 3 bases and V 0 bases, and 5 bases lay outside the gene matches. CDR1 is SGHTA and CDR2 is FQGNSA in the germline V gene. In its sample, this clone was seen a few times. Its antigen is still unknown. Regarding the study as a whole: In every one of the four CD4+ subsets, TCRB CDR3s were moderately but significantly shorter in Type 1 diabetes patients.

The TCR comes from a woman in her thirties or forties with type 1 diabetes. Sequenced sample: central memory CD4+ T cells from blood. The chain joins TRBV7-2 to TRBJ2-7; 7 positions agree with TRBD2. CDR3 loop: CASSLAGGRGYEQYF. The CDR3 region has the DNA TGTGCCAGCAGCTTAGCCGGTGGGAGGGGCTACGAGCAGTACTTC. Combining the CDR3 with reference TRBV7-2 and TRBJ2-7 gives the whole variable domain GAGVSQSPSNKVTEKGKDVELRCDPISGHTALYWYRQSLGQGLEFLIYFQGNSAPDKSGLPSDRFSAERTGGSVSTLTIQRTQQEDSAVYLCASSLAGGRGYEQYFGPGTRLTVT.